This T cell receptor beta chain was captured in a study of blood T cell repertoires in COVID-19. Study-level background: The cDNA or gDNA used as material had been derived from T cells, B-cell-depleted T cells, or PBMCs.

The assay was immunoSEQ multiplex PCR, and TCRdb's table has in-frame clones only and misses some. The data show some 200,000 clones, about 89% seen once. Allocation to cohorts depended on clinical history reported by the participants. Trimming shortened V by 3 bases and J by 7 bases, and 15 bases separated the two germline ends. CDR1 is GTSNPN and CDR2 is SVGIG in the germline V gene (reference sequence). The CDR3 has 14 amino acids. The TCR originated in a woman between 18 and 29 years old who had recovered from COVID-19. V and J are TRBV30 and TRBJ2-2, with D possibly matching TRBD2 (6 bases). The sequenced sample was PBMCs or T cells enriched from blood (not recorded which). The CDR3 sequence: CAWSSVGAGGELFF. CDR3 DNA: TGTGCCTGGAGCTCAGTGGGAGCGGGCGGGGAGCTGTTTTTT.